A selection of T cell receptor beta chains follows, all from one sample in a study of T cell responses to AZD1222 COVID-19 vaccine. Measured with immunoSEQ multiplex PCR; TCRdb has only the in-frame clones, and not every one. The repertoire holds tens of thousands of clones, with more than 70% as singletons. The sample consisted of peripheral blood, taken on day 0 of AZD1222 vaccination. These TCRs come from an adult in good health. Each CDR3 is given without its conserved first and last residue. The order of the fields is D gene, CDR3 length, J gene, V gene, CDR3 protein. The D gene is left open where the match is weak.

TRBD1	13	TRBJ2-7	TRBV6-2/TRBV6-3	ASSPTSDRDYEQY
TRBD1	13	TRBJ2-1	TRBV27	ASRGRDRGFFEQF
.	12	TRBJ1-6	TRBV9	ASSVAPGNSPLH
.	13	TRBJ1-1	TRBV18	ASSPLVTGSTEAF
TRBD1	11	TRBJ1-1	TRBV27	ASSFPGTGGAF
.	14	TRBJ2-4	TRBV6-1	ASSEEDVLAKNIQY
.	12	TRBJ1-2	TRBV10-1	ASSESGGTIGYT
.	11	TRBJ1-1	TRBV5-1	ASSLFGSSEAF
TRBD2	12	TRBJ2-1	TRBV28	ANPAGSSYNEQF
.	12	TRBJ1-1	TRBV6-5	ASKQRRGGTEAF
TRBD2	14	TRBJ2-1	TRBV19	ASSIRGGHSKDEQF
.	12	TRBJ1-4	TRBV19	ASTSFATNEKLF
TRBD1	13	TRBJ1-2	TRBV14	ASSRQGGSNYGYT
TRBD2	13	TRBJ2-1	TRBV18	ASSPLAGVHNEQF
.	11	TRBJ2-1	TRBV12-3/TRBV12-4	ASSLDSDNEQF
.	11	TRBJ1-2	TRBV30	AWSRQAPWGYT
TRBD1	15	TRBJ1-2	TRBV27	ASSFLGTGGRYYGYT
.	12	TRBJ1-1	TRBV4-2	ASSQDRGRTEAF
.	12	TRBJ1-4	TRBV6-1	ASSDGRFGEKLF
.	10	TRBJ2-3	TRBV5-1	ASSFQTDTQY
.	12	TRBJ2-7	TRBV7-6	ASSLDGRGDEQY
TRBD2	15	TRBJ2-5	TRBV7-2	ASSLGGSGGARETQY
TRBD2	16	TRBJ2-3	TRBV19	ASSPLSGTSGATDTQY
TRBD1	12	TRBJ2-7	TRBV6-5	ASSYGTGAYEQY
TRBD1	12	TRBJ2-7	TRBV5-1	ASSLFETGSEQY
.	20	TRBJ1-5	TRBV21-1	ASSKGEGRRGLRVYSNQPQH
TRBD2	16	TRBJ2-1	TRBV4-3	ASSRGLAGGPPANEQF
.	11	TRBJ1-1	TRBV5-4	ASSSSPQGHPF
TRBD2	15	TRBJ2-5	TRBV7-2	ASSLSSVLAGKETQY
.	12	TRBJ1-6	TRBV2	ASSDWATDSPLH
.	11	TRBJ2-1	TRBV14	ASSQDRYHEQF
.	12	TRBJ1-2	TRBV24-1	ATSSRRVNYGYT
.	12	TRBJ2-5	TRBV11-3	ASSLRGSQETQY
.	9	TRBJ2-1	TRBV27	ASIGDNEQF
TRBD1	13	TRBJ2-5	TRBV9	ASSRQGASGETQY
.	14	TRBJ1-4	TRBV9	ASSVGPAGTNEKLF
TRBD2	14	TRBJ2-2	TRBV9	ASSVARGAPEGELF
TRBD2	14	TRBJ2-7	TRBV3-1/TRBV3-2	ASSQGQASGGYEQY
.	15	TRBJ2-1	TRBV9	ASSGLGGRGSYNEQF
.	11	TRBJ2-2	TRBV19	ASRIGGTGELF
TRBD1	14	TRBJ2-1	TRBV11-3	ASSPGQATSYNEQF
.	9	TRBJ1-2	TRBV5-6	ASRSAYGYT
.	9	TRBJ1-1	TRBV6-6	ASSYGSEAF
TRBD1	9	TRBJ1-2	TRBV11-2	ASSQQGQGF
TRBD2	13	TRBJ2-7	TRBV6-1	ASSEVSGGSYEQY
.	15	TRBJ2-7	TRBV5-1	ASSLEGGAGTRSEQY
.	13	TRBJ1-4	TRBV12-2	ASRFRITTNEKLF
.	14	TRBJ2-1	TRBV2	ARLEGTESSYNEQF
TRBD1	11	TRBJ2-7	TRBV12-5	ASGIDRDYEQY
.	13	TRBJ1-5	TRBV19	ASSMEDRSNQPQH
.	12	TRBJ2-7	TRBV10-3	AISEVAEAGEQY
.	13	TRBJ1-3	TRBV11-1	ASSLAIRTGNTIY
TRBD1	17	TRBJ1-3	TRBV4-1	ASSQPGLQGTSPSNTIY
.	9	TRBJ1-3	TRBV19	ASSKEYTIY
TRBD1	12	TRBJ1-2	TRBV6-5	ASSYAETGTGYT
.	13	TRBJ1-3	TRBV30	AWRGRTRSTNTIY
.	10	TRBJ2-7	TRBV29-1	SVGQQGYEQY